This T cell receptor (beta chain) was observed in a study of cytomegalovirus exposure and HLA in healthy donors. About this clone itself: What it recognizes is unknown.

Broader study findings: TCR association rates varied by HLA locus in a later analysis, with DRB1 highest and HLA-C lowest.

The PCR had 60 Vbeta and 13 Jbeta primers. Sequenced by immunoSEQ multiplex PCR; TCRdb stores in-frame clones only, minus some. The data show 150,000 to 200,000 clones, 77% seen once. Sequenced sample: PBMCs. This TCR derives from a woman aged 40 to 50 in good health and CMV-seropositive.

CDR3 region: CASSWAGGVGTDTQYF. The DNA of the CDR3 is TGTGCCAGCAGCTGGGCGGGAGGGGTTGGCACAGATACGCAGTATTTT. V is TRBV9 and J is TRBJ2-3, with 9 bases fitting TRBD2. The V segment lost 4 bases and the J segment 1 base; nucleotides outside the gene matches: 7. CDR3 length equals 16 residues. CDR1 and CDR2 (germline): SGDLS, YYNGEE.